This T cell receptor (beta chain) comes out of a study of blood T cells in healthy people across ages. Sample-barcoded 5' priming and a J-beta primer mix drove a second PCR of 7 to 11 cycles. TCRdb ran MiXCR on the 5' RACE reads and lists one entry per CDR3 protein. Of 1 million or so distinct CDR3 sequences in the sample, 20% to 25% were seen once. This clonotype was counted between two and nine times. These data are also associated with another study on T cells of mothers and their children.

The receptor was isolated from a girl aged 2 to 9 in good health. Source material: blood.

CDR3 nucleotides: TGTGCCAGCAGGGCAGGGGGAAAAGCCGGGGAGCTGTTTTTT. Translation gives CASRAGGKAGELFF. J is TRBJ2-2 and V is TRBV2; 7 nucleotides align to TRBD1. Germline assignment: CDR1 SNHLY and CDR2 FYNNEI. The length of the CDR3 is 14 residues. J lost 6 bases, V lost 6 bases, and 7 bases had no gene match.